These 3 T cell receptor beta chains came from one sample sequenced in a study of blood T cell repertoires in COVID-19. The assay was immunoSEQ multiplex PCR, and TCRdb's table has in-frame clones only and misses some. The sample includes around 270,000 clones, roughly 84% of them seen just once. Sample: peripheral blood. The receptors were gathered from a woman in her thirties or forties who had recovered from COVID-19.

This rearrangement joins TRBV7-9 to TRBJ1-6; D might be TRBD1 (5 bases). The CDR3 extends over 17 amino acids. V was pared by 5 bases and J by 3 bases, with 17 bases between. Germline V gene data show CDR1 as SEHNR and CDR2 as FQNEAQ (reference sequence). In DNA, the CDR3 is TGTGCCAGCAGCAAAATTCAAGGGGATTTCTATAATTCACCCCTCCACTTT. It encodes CASSKIQGDFYNSPLHF.

The genes are TRBV5-1 and TRBJ2-2, with 8 bases matching TRBD1. Germline CDR1 reads SGHRS; CDR2 reads YFSETQ. The V segment lost 4 bases and the J segment 4 bases; nucleotides outside the gene matches: 9. The CDR3 spans 16 residues. The CDR3 nucleotides are TGCGCCAGCAGCACCCCCAGGGGGCCCGGCACCGGGGAGCTGTTTTTT. The encoded protein is CASSTPRGPGTGELFF.

The rearrangement uses TRBV5-1 and TRBJ2-1; D possibly corresponds to TRBD1 (5 bases). The CDR3 is 15 residues long. V gave up 5 bases and J gave up 8 bases, with 20 bases separating them. Germline V gene sequence: CDR1 SGHRS, CDR2 YFSETQ. This CDR3 reads CASRRQGQTPDEQFF. CDR3 nucleotides: TGCGCCAGCAGACGGCAGGGCCAAACCCCCGATGAGCAGTTCTTC.